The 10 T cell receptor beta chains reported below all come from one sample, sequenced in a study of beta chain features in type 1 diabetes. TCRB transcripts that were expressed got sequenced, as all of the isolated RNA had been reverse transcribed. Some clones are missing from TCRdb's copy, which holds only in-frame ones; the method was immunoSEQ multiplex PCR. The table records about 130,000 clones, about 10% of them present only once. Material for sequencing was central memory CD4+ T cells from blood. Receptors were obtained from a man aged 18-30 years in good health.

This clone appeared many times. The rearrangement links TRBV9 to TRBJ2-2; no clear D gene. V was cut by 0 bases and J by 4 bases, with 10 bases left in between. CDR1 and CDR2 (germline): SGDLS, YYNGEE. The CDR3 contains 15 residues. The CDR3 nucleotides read TGTGCCAGCAGCGTAGATATGAGAATCACCGGGGAGCTGTTTTTT. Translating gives CASSVDMRITGELFF.

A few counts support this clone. CDR3 region: CAWSVLGQQETQYF. The CDR3 DNA reads TGTGCCTGGAGTGTACTTGGACAGCAAGAGACCCAGTACTTC. The chain uses TRBV30 and TRBJ2-5; perhaps TRBD1 as D (6 bases). V was trimmed by 0 bases and J by 2 bases, leaving 10 bases between them. Germline V gene data show CDR1 as GTSNPN and CDR2 as SVGIG (reference sequence). The CDR3 runs to 14 residues.

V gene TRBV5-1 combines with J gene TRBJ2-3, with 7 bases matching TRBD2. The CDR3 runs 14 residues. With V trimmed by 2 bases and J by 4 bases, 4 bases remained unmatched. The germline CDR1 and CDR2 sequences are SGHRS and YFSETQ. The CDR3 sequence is CASSFSGVPDTQYF. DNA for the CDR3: TGCGCCAGCAGCTTCAGCGGGGTCCCAGATACGCAGTATTTT.

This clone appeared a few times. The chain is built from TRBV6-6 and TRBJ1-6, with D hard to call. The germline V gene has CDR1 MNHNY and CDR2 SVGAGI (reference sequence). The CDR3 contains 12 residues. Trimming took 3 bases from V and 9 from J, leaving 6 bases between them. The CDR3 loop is CASSYSGSPLHF. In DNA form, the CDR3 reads TGTGCCAGCAGTTATTCAGGTTCACCCCTCCACTTT.

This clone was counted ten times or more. The CDR3 sequence is CSVDQGGANVLTF. The DNA for the CDR3 is TGCAGCGTTGACCAGGGTGGGGCCAACGTCCTGACTTTC. V usage is TRBV29-1 and J usage is TRBJ2-6; a weak D match, TRBD1 (5 bases). CDR3 length: 13 amino acids. Trimming cost V 3 bases and J 3 bases, with 6 bases left between them. The V gene's germline CDR1 is SQVTM and CDR2 ANQGSEA.

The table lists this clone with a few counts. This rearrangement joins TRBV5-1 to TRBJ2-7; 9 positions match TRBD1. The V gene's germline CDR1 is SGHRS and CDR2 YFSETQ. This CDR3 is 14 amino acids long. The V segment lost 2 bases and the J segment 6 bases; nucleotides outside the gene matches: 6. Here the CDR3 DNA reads TGCGCCAGCAGCTTCGACAGGGGGGAAGGCGAGCAGTACTTC. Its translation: CASSFDRGEGEQYF.

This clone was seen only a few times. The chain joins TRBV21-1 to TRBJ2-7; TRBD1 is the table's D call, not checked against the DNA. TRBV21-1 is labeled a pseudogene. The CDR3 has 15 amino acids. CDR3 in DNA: TGTGCCAGCAGCTCCCCCGGGACAGGTTACTACGAGCAGTACTTC. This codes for CASSSPGTGYYEQYF.

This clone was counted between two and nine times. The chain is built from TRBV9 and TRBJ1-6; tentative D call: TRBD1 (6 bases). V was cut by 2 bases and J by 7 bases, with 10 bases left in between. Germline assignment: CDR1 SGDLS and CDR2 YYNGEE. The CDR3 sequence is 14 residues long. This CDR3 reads CASSVRGQNSPLHF. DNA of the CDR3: TGTGCCAGCAGCGTCAGGGGTCAGAATTCACCCCTCCACTTT.

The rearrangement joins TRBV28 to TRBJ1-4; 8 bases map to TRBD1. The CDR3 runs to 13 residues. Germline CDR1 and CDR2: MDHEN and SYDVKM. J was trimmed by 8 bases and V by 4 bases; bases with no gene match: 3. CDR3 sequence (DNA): TGTGCCAGCAGTTCGACAGGGGAGGAAAAACTGTTTTTT. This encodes CASSSTGEEKLFF.

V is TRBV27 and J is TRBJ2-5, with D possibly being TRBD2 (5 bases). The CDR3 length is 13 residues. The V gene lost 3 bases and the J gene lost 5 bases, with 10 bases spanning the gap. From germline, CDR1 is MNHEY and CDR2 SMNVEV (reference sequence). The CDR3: CASSFKRYETQYF. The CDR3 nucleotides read TGTGCCAGCAGTTTCAAGCGGTATGAGACCCAGTACTTC.